These 20 T cell receptor beta chains originate from one sample sequenced in a study of long-term antiretroviral therapy in people with HIV. immunoSEQ v3.0 was run at survey level. Sequencing used immunoSEQ multiplex PCR; TCRdb keeps in-frame clones, though not all of them. The data show 15,000 to 20,000 clones, 79% seen once. Sequences were derived from unsorted PBMCs, sampled 2.3 years after starting antiretroviral therapy. The receptors were gathered from a woman aged 40-49 years with HIV.

This chain joins TRBV6-5 and TRBJ1-2, with no clear D. Germline CDR1 is MNHEY and CDR2 is SVGAGI. CDR3 size: 13 residues. V lost 3 bases and J 6 bases, leaving 11 bases between the germline ends. In DNA, the CDR3 is TGTGCCAGCAGTTATGGTGGCGGGGATGGCTACACCTTC. This encodes CASSYGGGDGYTF.

The CDR3 loop is CASGTGQTDTQYF. The DNA for the CDR3 is TGCGCCAGCGGGACCGGACAGACAGATACGCAGTATTTT. The chain joins TRBV5-1 to TRBJ2-3; weak D call: TRBD1 (6 bases). Germline lookup yields CDR1 SGHRS and CDR2 YFSETQ. This CDR3 comprises 13 residues. Trimming shortened V by 7 bases and J by 3 bases, and 12 bases separated the two germline ends.

This clone was picked up one time. J is TRBJ1-5 and V is TRBV6-4; D might be TRBD1 (5 bases). The CDR3 covers 14 residues. Trimming removed 8 bases from V and 6 bases from J, with 17 bases in between. The germline CDR1 and CDR2 sequences are MRHNA and SNTAGT. CDR3 in amino acids: CASGGGWRGQPQHF. CDR3 in DNA: TGTGCCAGCGGGGGGGGGTGGCGGGGTCAGCCCCAGCATTTT.

This chain uses TRBV6-5 with TRBJ1-3; D gene ambiguous. The CDR3 has 14 residues. The germline CDR1 and CDR2 sequences are MNHEY and SVGAGI. V gave up 2 bases and J gave up 0 bases, with 5 bases separating them. CDR3 sequence: CASSYAPSGNTIYF. CDR3 DNA sequence: TGTGCCAGCAGTTACGCGCCCTCTGGAAACACCATATATTTT.

The V gene is TRBV5-1, the J gene TRBJ1-2; D not resolved. Germline V gene lookup returns CDR1 SGHRS and CDR2 YFSETQ. The ends were cut back, 5 bases at V and 2 bases at J, with 19 bases in the middle. The CDR3 loop spans 16 amino acids. In DNA form, the CDR3 reads TGCGCCAGCAGGCAGGTTATGGGATCGTTCAACTATGGCTACACCTTC. Amino acid sequence: CASRQVMGSFNYGYTF. Full variable domain (outside the CDR3, taken from reference TRBV5-1 and TRBJ1-2): KAGVTQTPRYLIKTRGQQVTLSCSPISGHRSVSWYQQTPGQGLQFLFEYFSETQRNKGNFPGRFSGRQFSNSRSEMNVSTLELGDSALYLCASRQVMGSFNYGYTFGSGTRLTVV.

The chain recombines TRBV6-5 with TRBJ2-3; 7 bases align to TRBD2. CDR1 MNHEY and CDR2 SVGAGI come from the germline V gene. V lost 5 bases, J lost 9 bases, and 8 bases stayed unmatched. This CDR3 has 13 amino acids. As DNA, the CDR3 is TGTGCCAGCAGTCCGCCTAGCGGTCTAACGCAGTATTTT. Translating it yields CASSPPSGLTQYF.

The gene calls are TRBV11-2 and TRBJ2-3; 11 bases line up with TRBD2. Unmatched junction bases numbered 16, after V lost 5 bases and J lost 9 bases. Germline assignment: CDR1 SGHAT and CDR2 FQNNGV. This CDR3 has 17 residues. In nucleotides, the CDR3 is TGTGCCAGCAGCCAGGAGGGGCTAGCGGGAGGATCTGACACGCAGTATTTT. This sequence encodes CASSQEGLAGGSDTQYF.

This clone was observed a handful of times. This rearrangement joins TRBV7-9 to TRBJ1-4, with a weak D call TRBD1 (6 bases). This CDR3 is built from 14 residues. In germline, CDR1 is SEHNR, CDR2 FQNEAQ (reference sequence). V dropped 2 bases and J dropped 8 bases, with 12 bases sitting between them. The DNA for the CDR3 is TGTGCCAGCAGCTTACCAGGGGCCCTCGAAAAACTGTTTTTT. It encodes CASSLPGALEKLFF.

The gene calls are TRBV6-1 and TRBJ1-5, with D tentatively TRBD1 (6 bases). Per the germline V gene, CDR1 is MNHNS and CDR2 is SASEGT. The V end lost 4 bases, the J end lost 3 bases, and 19 bases lay between the germline ends. The CDR3 is 17 amino acids. CDR3 residues: CASSALVAGQINQPQHF. The CDR3 coding sequence is TGTGCCAGCAGTGCCCTGGTTGCTGGACAGATCAATCAGCCCCAGCATTTT.

The chain is built from TRBV18 and TRBJ1-4; D ambiguous. V was cut by 0 bases and J by 4 bases, with 9 bases left in between. The CDR3 is 15 residues long. CDR1 is KGHSH, CDR2 LQKENI, per germline. The CDR3 loop is CASSPPGQDNEKLFF. The CDR3 region has the DNA TGTGCCAGCTCACCACCCGGGCAGGATAATGAAAAACTGTTTTTT. The full variable domain, its missing parts supplied by reference TRBV18 and TRBJ1-4, is NAGVMQNPRHLVRRRGQEARLRCSPMKGHSHVYWYRQLPEEGLKFMVYLQKENIIDESGMPKERFSAEFPKEGPSILRIQQVVRGDSAAYFCASSPPGQDNEKLFFGSGTQLSVL.

This clone appeared a few times. This chain joins TRBV25-1 and TRBJ2-7; D is unclear. This CDR3 region has 15 residues. Trimming removed 5 bases from V and 0 bases from J, with 14 bases in between. Germline values: CDR1 MGHDK, CDR2 SYGVNS. For the CDR3, the DNA is TGTGCCAGCAGTCCTCGGTTGGCCGGCTCCTACGAGCAGTACTTC. Protein product: CASSPRLAGSYEQYF.

The rearrangement links TRBV7-2 to TRBJ1-2, with 9 bases that match TRBD1. This CDR3 contains 17 residues. With V trimmed by 2 bases and J by 4 bases, 11 bases remained unmatched. Germline assignment: CDR1 SGHTA and CDR2 FQGNSA. The CDR3 sequence is CASSLRGQGAALYGYTF. CDR3 nucleotides: TGTGCCAGCAGCTTAAGGGGACAGGGAGCAGCTCTCTATGGCTACACCTTC.

V gene TRBV7-9 combines with J gene TRBJ1-1, with TRBD1 as a possible D gene (6 bases). This CDR3 has 13 residues. CDR1 is SEHNR, CDR2 FQNEAQ, per germline (reference sequence). V shed 5 bases and J shed 6 bases, with 13 bases lying between them. CDR3 region: CASSVQGPAEAFF. The CDR3 DNA reads TGTGCCAGCAGCGTACAGGGTCCCGCTGAAGCTTTCTTT.

The CDR3 sequence: CASSLDTGGQRGDTQYF. The CDR3 coding sequence is TGTGCCAGCAGCTTGGACACGGGCGGTCAGCGGGGAGATACGCAGTATTTT. This chain links TRBV5-6 with TRBJ2-3; TRBD2 aligns across 7 bases. Germline lookup yields CDR1 SGHDT and CDR2 YYEEEE. The CDR3 extends over 17 amino acids. Losses at the gene ends were 0 bases for V and 5 bases for J; bases not matched to a gene: 12.

In DNA form, the CDR3 reads TGTGCCAGCACCATTAGCGGGGGGTACCCTTACGAGCAGTACTTC. Translated: CASTISGGYPYEQYF. This chain connects TRBV6-5 to TRBJ2-7, with 10 nucleotides matching TRBD2. The V gene's germline CDR1 is MNHEY and CDR2 SVGAGI. With V trimmed by 7 bases and J by 4 bases, 10 bases remained unmatched. The length of the CDR3 is 15 residues.

J is TRBJ2-2 and V is TRBV9; 13 nucleotides align to TRBD2. The CDR3 loop spans 15 amino acids. Trimming took 7 bases from V and 7 from J; bases not matched to a gene: 7. The germline V gene has CDR1 SGDLS and CDR2 YYNGEE. CDR3 nucleotides: TGTGCCAGCGGCGGACTAGCGGGAGTAGTCGGGGAGCTGTTTTTT. It specifies CASGGLAGVVGELFF.

J is TRBJ1-5 and V is TRBV6-1; D perhaps matches TRBD1 (6 bases). The germline V gene encodes CDR1 MNHNS and CDR2 SASEGT. Trimming took 8 bases from V and 0 from J, leaving 14 bases between them. The CDR3 spans 15 residues. In nucleotides, the CDR3 is TGTGCCAGCCAAGTTCAGGGGTATAGCAATCAGCCCCAGCATTTT. Translating gives CASQVQGYSNQPQHF.

The chain combines TRBV7-6 with TRBJ1-4; D perhaps matches TRBD1 (6 bases). This CDR3 region has 15 residues. Germline CDR1 is SGHVS and CDR2 is FNYEAQ. V lost 2 bases, J lost 7 bases, and 14 bases lay in between. The CDR3 is CASSLTGGFTEKLFF. The CDR3 DNA is TGTGCCAGCAGCTTAACGGGGGGCTTTACTGAAAAACTGTTTTTT.

This chain links TRBV29-1 with TRBJ2-7, with 7 bases that match TRBD1. The CDR3 sequence is 13 residues long. V shed 4 bases and J 0 bases; nucleotides not matched to a gene: 3. Germline V CDR1 and CDR2: SQVTM, ANQGSEA. CDR3 nucleotide sequence: TGCAGCGTTGTTACAGGGGACTCCTACGAGCAGTACTTC. Translated: CSVVTGDSYEQYF.

CDR3 nucleotide sequence: TGTGCCAGCAGCTTGATACTCCACGAGCAGTACTTC. Amino acids: CASSLILHEQYF. J is TRBJ2-7 and V is TRBV7-6; D ambiguous. The CDR3 sequence is 12 residues long. With 3 bases removed from V and 5 bases from J, the gap between germline ends came to 8 bases. Germline V gene lookup returns CDR1 SGHVS and CDR2 FNYEAQ. The entire variable domain, with the rest obtained from reference TRBV7-6 and TRBJ2-7, is as follows: GAGVSQSPRYKVTKRGQDVALRCDPISGHVSLYWYRQALGQGPEFLTYFNYEAQQDKSGLPNDRFSAERPEGSISTLTIQRTEQRDSAMYRCASSLILHEQYFGPGTRLTVT.